Below are 5 T cell receptor beta chains sequenced from a single sample in a study of shared clonotypes between healthy human individuals. Produced via immunoSEQ multiplex PCR; TCRdb's table is partial and in-frame only. This repertoire shows 110,000 or so clones, 68% found once; its top ten account for approximately 23%. The sample comprised memory CD8+ T cells sorted from blood. The subset: CD45RO+ cells pooled with CCR7-negative TemRA cells. Receptors were obtained from a woman aged 25-40 years in good health.

This chain connects TRBV27 to TRBJ1-2, with D unclear. This CDR3 is built from 14 residues. Germline CDR1 MNHEY, CDR2 SMNVEV (reference sequence). Trimming took off 3 bases at V and 4 bases at J, with 12 bases between the two ends. The DNA of the CDR3 is TGTGCCAGCAGTTTTACGGTTCGGGGCTATGGCTACACCTTC. Translated, it gives CASSFTVRGYGYTF.

This clone was counted a few times. The chain is built from TRBV7-6 and TRBJ1-1; D remains ambiguous. The V gene's germline CDR1 is SGHVS and CDR2 FNYEAQ. The length of the CDR3 is 14 residues. The V and J ends lost 5 bases and 0 bases respectively, with 10 bases between them. CDR3 sequence (DNA): TGTGCCAGCAGCCCCGGACGGTTGAACACTGAAGCTTTCTTT. Encoded protein: CASSPGRLNTEAFF.

The chain uses TRBV27 and TRBJ2-3, with 8 bases lining up with TRBD2. The germline CDR1 and CDR2 sequences are MNHEY and SMNVEV (reference sequence). Germline trimming cut 0 bases from V and 6 bases from J; bases unmatched to any gene: 5. There are 15 residues in the CDR3. The CDR3 DNA sequence: TGTGCCAGCAGTTTATCGGGACTAGAGGTGGATACGCAGTATTTT. Residues: CASSLSGLEVDTQYF.

With respect to this clone: The identical CDR3 is also encoded by other nucleotide sequences in the sample. This sequence joins TRBV7-9 and TRBJ2-7; no reliable D call. V lost 2 bases, J lost 1 base, and 3 bases lay in between. In germline, CDR1 is SEHNR, CDR2 FQNEAQ (reference sequence). The CDR3 sequence is 12 residues long. The CDR3 sequence is CASSLRSYEQYF. DNA for the CDR3: TGTGCCAGCAGCTTAAGATCCTACGAGCAGTACTTC.

This clone was counted only a few times. V and J are TRBV4-1 and TRBJ2-7, with 7 bases identical to TRBD2. Trimming at V came to 4 bases and at J to 2 bases, leaving 5 bases not matched to a gene. The CDR3 totals 14 residues. Germline V gives CDR1 MGHRA, CDR2 YSYEKL. This chain's CDR3 is CASSRRTRTYEQYF. CDR3 sequence (DNA): TGCGCCAGCAGCCGCCGGACTAGAACCTACGAGCAGTACTTC.